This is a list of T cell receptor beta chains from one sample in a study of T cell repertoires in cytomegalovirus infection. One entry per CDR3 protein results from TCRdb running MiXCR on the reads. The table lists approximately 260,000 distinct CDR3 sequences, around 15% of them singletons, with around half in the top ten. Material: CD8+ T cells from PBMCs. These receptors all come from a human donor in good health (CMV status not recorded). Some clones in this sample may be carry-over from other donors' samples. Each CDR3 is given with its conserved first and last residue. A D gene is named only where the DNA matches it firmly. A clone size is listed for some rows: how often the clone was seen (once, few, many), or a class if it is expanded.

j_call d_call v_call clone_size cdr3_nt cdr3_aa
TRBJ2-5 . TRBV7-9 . TGTGCCAGCAGCTTAGAAGTATCTGTAGAGACCCAGTACTTC CASSLEVSVETQYF
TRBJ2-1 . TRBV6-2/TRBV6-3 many TGTGCCAGCAGTTGGACTGATTACAATGAGCAGTTCTTC CASSWTDYNEQFF
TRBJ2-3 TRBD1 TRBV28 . TGTGCCAGCAGTAAAGGCGGGACAGGGAGCTCGGGGGCAGATACGCAGTATTTT CASSKGGTGSSGADTQYF
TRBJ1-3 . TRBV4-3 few TGCGCCAGCAGCCAAGATAAACAGGACTTGTCAGGAAACACCATATATTTT CASSQDKQDLSGNTIYF
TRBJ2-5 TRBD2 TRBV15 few TGTGCCACCAGCAGCTCCGGGGGGGACCAGTACTTC CATSSSGGDQYF
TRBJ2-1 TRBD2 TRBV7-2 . TGTGCCAGCAGGTCTACTAGCGGGGGGCCCTACAATGAGCAGTTCTTC CASRSTSGGPYNEQFF
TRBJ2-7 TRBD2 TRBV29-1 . TGCAGCGTTGAAGTCGAACTAGCGGGGGAGCAGTACTTC CSVEVELAGEQYF
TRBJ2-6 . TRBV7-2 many TGTGCCAGCAGCTTAGAAGGACTAGCAGGGGGCGGCTGGGCCAACGTCCTGACTTTC CASSLEGLAGGGWANVLTF
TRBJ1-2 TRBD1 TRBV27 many TGTGCCAGCAGTTCCCGTAGACAGGGGGACCATGGCTACACCTTC CASSSRRQGDHGYTF
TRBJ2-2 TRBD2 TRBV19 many TGTGCCAGTATTGCCCCGGGGGGGCCTATCACCGGGGAGCTGTTTTTT CASIAPGGPITGELFF
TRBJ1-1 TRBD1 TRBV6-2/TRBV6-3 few TGTGCCACCGTGACAGGGGGAGGGACTGAAGCTTTCTTT CATVTGGGTEAFF
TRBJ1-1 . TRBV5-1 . TGCGCCAGCAGCTTTAACCCCGGCGGGGGTGGCACTGAAGCTTTCTTT CASSFNPGGGGTEAFF
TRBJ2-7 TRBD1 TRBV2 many TGTGCCAATTCGGGACAGGGAATTTACGAGCAGTACTTC CANSGQGIYEQYF
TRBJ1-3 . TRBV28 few TGTGCCAGCAGTTTAAACGTGTTCTCTGGAAACACCATATATTTT CASSLNVFSGNTIYF
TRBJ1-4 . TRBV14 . TGTGCCAGCAGCCAAGATAACCGGGGCGCTTTTGAAAAACTGTTTTTT CASSQDNRGAFEKLFF
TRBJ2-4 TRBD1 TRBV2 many TGTGCCAGCAGTGAAGTCGGGACAGGGCTGGACATTCAGTACTTC CASSEVGTGLDIQYF
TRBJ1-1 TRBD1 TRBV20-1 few TGCAGTGCTAGAGATCTCAGGGGGCCGAGCACTGAAGCTTTCTTT CSARDLRGPSTEAFF
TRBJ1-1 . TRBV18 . TGTGCCAGCTCACCAGTCGGGATTCCAAACACTGAAGCTTTCTTT CASSPVGIPNTEAFF
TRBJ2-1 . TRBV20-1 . TGCAGTACCTTGGCGGGCAATGAGCAGTTCTTC CSTLAGNEQFF
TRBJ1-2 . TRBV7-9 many TGTGCCAGCAGCTTCCGAGCGGGAGAGGTCTATGGCTACACCTTC CASSFRAGEVYGYTF
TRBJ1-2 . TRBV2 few TGTGCCAGCAGTCCCGGGCTCTCCGATGGCTACACCTTC CASSPGLSDGYTF
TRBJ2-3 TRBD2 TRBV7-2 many TGTGCCAGCAGCTTAACCAGCGGGGGGGCCAGCCCTACAGATACGCAGTATTTT CASSLTSGGASPTDTQYF
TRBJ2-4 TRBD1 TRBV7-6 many TGTGCCAGCAGCCCCACAGGGGGCGAAGCAAACATTCAGTACTTC CASSPTGGEANIQYF
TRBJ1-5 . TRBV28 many TGTGCCAGCAGTCCCTATGGTAGCAATCAGCCCCAGCATTTT CASSPYGSNQPQHF
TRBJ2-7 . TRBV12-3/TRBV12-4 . TGTGCCAGCAGTTCGGTTCGGTACGAGCAGTACTTC CASSSVRYEQYF
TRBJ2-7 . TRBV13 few TGTGCCAGCAGCTTATTACAGGGAGCCAACGAGCAGTACTTC CASSLLQGANEQYF
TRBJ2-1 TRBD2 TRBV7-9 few TGTGCCAGCCCTTCGTCGGGGGGACTCGCAGAGGGGCATGAGCAGTTCTTC CASPSSGGLAEGHEQFF
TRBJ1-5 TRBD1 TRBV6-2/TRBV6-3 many TGTGCCAGCAGTTACTTCTCGGCAGGGGGTGGTCAGCCCCAGCATTTT CASSYFSAGGGQPQHF
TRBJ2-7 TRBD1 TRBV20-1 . TGCAGTGCTAGGAGGGTTGACAGGGTACTATTATACGAGCAGTACTTC CSARRVDRVLLYEQYF
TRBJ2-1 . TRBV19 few TGTGCCAGTAGTATTGGCGCGAGCTCCTACAATGAGCAGTTCTTC CASSIGASSYNEQFF
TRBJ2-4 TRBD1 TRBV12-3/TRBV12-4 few TGTGCCAGCAGTCCTGACAGTCGCGGACAGGGGGCCTTGGGGGCCAAAAACATTCAGTACTTC CASSPDSRGQGALGAKNIQYF
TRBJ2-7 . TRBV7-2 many TGTGCCAGCAGCTTGCTATCCTGGTCACAGAGCGAGCAGTACTTC CASSLLSWSQSEQYF
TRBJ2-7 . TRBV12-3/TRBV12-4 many TGTGCCAGCAGTTTACATACGACCTACGAGCAGTACTTC CASSLHTTYEQYF
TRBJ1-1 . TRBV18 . TGTGCCAGCTCACCTAGCGCGCAGTTAAACACTGAAGCTTTCTTT CASSPSAQLNTEAFF
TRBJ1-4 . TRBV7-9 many TGTGCCAGCAGCCCGCCCTCAGACTCTCGGACTAATGAAAAACTGTTTTTT CASSPPSDSRTNEKLFF
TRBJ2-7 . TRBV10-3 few TGTGCCATCAGTGAGTCGCAGGGGACGTCCTACGAGCAGTACTTC CAISESQGTSYEQYF
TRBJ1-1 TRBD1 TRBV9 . TGTGCCAGCAGCCCAACCCGACAGGGGGACACTGAAGCTTTCTTT CASSPTRQGDTEAFF
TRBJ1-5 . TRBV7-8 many TGTGCCAGCAGCTTAGCCAGAGGGGCAGCTCTACCTTATAGCAATCAGCCCCAGCATTTT CASSLARGAALPYSNQPQHF
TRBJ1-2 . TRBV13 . TGTGCCAGCAGCTTTGGGAAATTCGGCTATGGCTACACCTTC CASSFGKFGYGYTF
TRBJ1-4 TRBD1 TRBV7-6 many TGTGCCAGCAGCTTATGGACAGGGGGCGATGAAAAACTGTTTTTT CASSLWTGGDEKLFF